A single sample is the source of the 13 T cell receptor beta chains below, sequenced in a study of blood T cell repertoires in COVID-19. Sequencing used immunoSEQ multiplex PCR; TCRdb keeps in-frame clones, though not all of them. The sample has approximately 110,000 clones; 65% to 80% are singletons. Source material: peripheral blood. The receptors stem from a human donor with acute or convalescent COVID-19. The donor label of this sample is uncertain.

The DNA for the CDR3 is TGCGCCAGCAGCCAAGATCGGGTCTATGGCTACACCTTC. Translated, it gives CASSQDRVYGYTF. The chain combines TRBV4-1 with TRBJ1-2, with D unresolved. Germline V gives CDR1 MGHRA, CDR2 YSYEKL. V lost 0 bases, J lost 4 bases, and 6 bases lay in between. CDR3 length equals 13 residues.

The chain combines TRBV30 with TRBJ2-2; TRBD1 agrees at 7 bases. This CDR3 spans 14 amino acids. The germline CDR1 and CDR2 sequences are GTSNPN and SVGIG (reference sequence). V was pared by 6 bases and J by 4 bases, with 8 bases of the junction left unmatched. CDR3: CACRRQGTTGELFF. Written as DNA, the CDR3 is TGTGCCTGCCGTAGACAGGGAACCACCGGGGAGCTGTTTTTT.

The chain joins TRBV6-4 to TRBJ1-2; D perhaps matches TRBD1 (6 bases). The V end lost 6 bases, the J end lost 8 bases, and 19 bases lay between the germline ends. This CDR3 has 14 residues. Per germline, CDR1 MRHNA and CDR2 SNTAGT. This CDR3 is CASSDTRGARGYTF. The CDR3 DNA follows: TGTGCCAGCAGCGACACCCGGGGGGCGCGAGGCTACACCTTC.

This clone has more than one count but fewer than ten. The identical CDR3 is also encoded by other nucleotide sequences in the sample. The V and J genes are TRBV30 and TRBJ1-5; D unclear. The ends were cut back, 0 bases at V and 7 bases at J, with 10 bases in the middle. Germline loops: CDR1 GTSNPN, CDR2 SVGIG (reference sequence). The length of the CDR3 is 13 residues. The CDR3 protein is CAWSVRGRQPQHF. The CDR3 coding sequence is TGTGCCTGGAGTGTACGAGGGAGGCAGCCCCAGCATTTT.

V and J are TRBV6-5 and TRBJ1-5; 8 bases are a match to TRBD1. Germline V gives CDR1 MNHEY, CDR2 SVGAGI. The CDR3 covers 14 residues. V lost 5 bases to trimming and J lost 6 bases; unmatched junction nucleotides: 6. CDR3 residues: CASSNTGGVQPQHF. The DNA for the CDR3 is TGTGCCAGCAGTAATACAGGGGGAGTTCAGCCCCAGCATTTT.

This CDR3 reads CASRPGITGELFF. The CDR3 DNA is TGCGCCAGCAGACCAGGGATCACCGGGGAGCTGTTTTTT. The chain uses TRBV10-1 and TRBJ2-2; tentatively, D is TRBD1 (5 bases). The CDR3 sequence is 13 residues long. CDR1 WNHNN and CDR2 SYGVQD come from the germline V gene (reference sequence). V gave up 6 bases and J gave up 4 bases, with 9 bases separating them.

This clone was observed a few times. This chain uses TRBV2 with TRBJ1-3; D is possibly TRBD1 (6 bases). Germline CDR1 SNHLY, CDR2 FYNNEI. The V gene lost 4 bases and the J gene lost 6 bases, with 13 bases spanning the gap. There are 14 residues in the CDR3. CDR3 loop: CASSASGALNTIYF. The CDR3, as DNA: TGTGCCAGCAGTGCTTCAGGGGCGTTAAACACCATATATTTT. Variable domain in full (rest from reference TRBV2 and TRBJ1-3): EPEVTQTPSHQVTQMGQEVILRCVPISNHLYFYWYRQILGQKVEFLVSFYNNEISEKSEIFDDQFSVERPDGSNFTLKIRSTKLEDSAMYFCASSASGALNTIYFGEGSWLTVV.

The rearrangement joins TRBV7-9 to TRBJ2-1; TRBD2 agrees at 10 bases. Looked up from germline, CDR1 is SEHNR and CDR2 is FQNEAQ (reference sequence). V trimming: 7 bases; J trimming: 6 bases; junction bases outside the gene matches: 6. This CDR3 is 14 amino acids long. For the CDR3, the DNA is TGTGCCAGCAAAGCTAGCGGGGGAGCCAATGAGCAGTTCTTC. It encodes CASKASGGANEQFF.

The CDR3 bases are TGTGCCAGCAGCCCGAGACAACCTCGGGGTGAAAAACTGTTTTTT. Translation gives CASSPRQPRGEKLFF. V is TRBV7-8 and J is TRBJ1-4; no definite D call. Germline loops: CDR1 SGHVS, CDR2 FQNEAQ. The CDR3 runs 15 residues. Trimming took 5 bases from V and 7 from J, leaving 17 bases between them.

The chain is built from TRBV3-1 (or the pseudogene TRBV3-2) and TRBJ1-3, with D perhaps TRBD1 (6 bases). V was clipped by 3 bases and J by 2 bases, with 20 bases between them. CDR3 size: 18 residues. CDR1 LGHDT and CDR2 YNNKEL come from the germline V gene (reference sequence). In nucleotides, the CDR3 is TGTGCCAGCAGCCAGATGGGGACACAGGATGAGGCTGGAAACACCATATATTTT. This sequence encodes CASSQMGTQDEAGNTIYF.

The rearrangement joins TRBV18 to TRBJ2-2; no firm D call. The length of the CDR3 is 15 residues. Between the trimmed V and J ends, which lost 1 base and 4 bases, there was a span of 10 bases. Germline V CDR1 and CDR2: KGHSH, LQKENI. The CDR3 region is CASSPLPGSTGELFF. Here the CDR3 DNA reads TGTGCCAGCTCACCACTTCCCGGGTCCACCGGGGAGCTGTTTTTT.

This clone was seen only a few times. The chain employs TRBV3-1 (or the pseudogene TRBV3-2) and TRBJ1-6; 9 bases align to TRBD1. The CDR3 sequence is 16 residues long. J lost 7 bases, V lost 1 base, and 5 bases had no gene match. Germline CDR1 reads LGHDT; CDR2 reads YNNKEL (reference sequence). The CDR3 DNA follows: TGTGCCAGCAGCCAAGCCCGGACAGGGGACAATTCACCCCTCCACTTT. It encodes CASSQARTGDNSPLHF.

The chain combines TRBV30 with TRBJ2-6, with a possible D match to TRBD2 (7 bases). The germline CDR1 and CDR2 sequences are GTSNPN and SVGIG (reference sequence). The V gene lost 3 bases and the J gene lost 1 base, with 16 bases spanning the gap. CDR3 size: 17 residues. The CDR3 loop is CAWRGGALQSGANVLTF. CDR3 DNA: TGTGCCTGGAGAGGGGGGGCCCTTCAATCTGGGGCCAACGTCCTGACTTTC.